A selection of T cell receptor beta chains follows, all from one sample in a study of shared clonotypes between healthy human individuals. The repertoire was sequenced with immunoSEQ multiplex PCR; TCRdb's copy has only in-frame clones and lacks some. This table has fewer than 650,000 clones, 70% to 80% appearing once. Sequencing used PBMCs. These receptors were collected from a middle-aged woman in good health. Some clones in this sample may be carry-over from other donors' samples. Both conserved end residues are part of each CDR3. A D gene is named only where the DNA matches it firmly. Rows give clone size only sometimes, using once, few, many, or a class for an expanded clone.

>TRBV28|.|.|TRBJ1-5
CASSGGGTGIFGNQPQHF
TGTGCCAGCTCGGGAGGGGGAACAGGGATATTTGGCAATCAGCCCCAGCATTTT
>TRBV4-1|TRBD2|once|TRBJ2-7
CASSASGLAGSYEQYF
TGCGCCAGCAGCGCTAGCGGACTAGCGGGATCCTACGAGCAGTACTTC
>TRBV7-9|.|few|TRBJ2-3
CASSLVDGRTDTQYF
TGTGCCAGCAGCTTAGTTGACGGTCGCACAGATACGCAGTATTTT
>TRBV11-2|.|.|TRBJ1-5
CASSLGYAGWEPQHF
TGTGCCAGCAGCCTTGGGTACGCCGGCTGGGAGCCCCAGCATTTT
>TRBV18|TRBD1|.|TRBJ1-1
CASSPMQGDMNTEAFF
TGTGCCAGCTCACCGATGCAGGGGGACATGAACACTGAAGCTTTCTTT
>TRBV19|TRBD1|.|TRBJ2-1
CASSNPGQGNNEQFF
TGTGCCAGTAGTAATCCGGGACAGGGGAACAATGAGCAGTTCTTC
>TRBV30|.|.|TRBJ2-6
CAWDVGANVLTF
TGTGCCTGGGACGTAGGGGCCAACGTCCTGACTTTC
>TRBV7-9|.|.|TRBJ2-2
CASSLGSNTGELFF
TGTGCCAGCAGCTTAGGATCGAACACCGGGGAGCTGTTTTTT
>TRBV5-4|TRBD2|.|TRBJ2-3
CASSSGLGGSTDTQYF
TGTGCCAGCAGCTCGGGACTAGGGGGTAGCACAGATACGCAGTATTTT
>TRBV5-4|TRBD2|.|TRBJ2-3
CASSPGGSDTQYF
TGTGCCAGCAGCCCCGGCGGGAGTGATACGCAGTATTTT
>TRBV11-2|TRBD2|.|TRBJ2-2
CASSLEPTSGRLLPRGELFF
TGTGCCAGCAGCTTAGAACCGACTAGCGGGAGGCTGCTCCCGCGGGGGGAGCTGTTTTTT
>TRBV5-4|TRBD2|.|TRBJ2-2
CASGGLAGGNTGELFF
TGTGCCAGCGGTGGACTAGCGGGAGGGAACACCGGGGAGCTGTTTTTT
>TRBV30|.|few|TRBJ2-5
CAWGLSQETQYF
TGTGCCTGGGGACTAAGCCAAGAGACCCAGTACTTC
>TRBV5-1|.|.|TRBJ1-1
CASSLGSTEAFF
TGCGCCAGCAGCTTGGGGTCCACTGAAGCTTTCTTT
>TRBV7-2|.|.|TRBJ2-1
CASSRGRDEQFF
TGCGCCAGCAGCAGGGGACGGGACGAGCAGTTCTTC
>TRBV10-3|.|.|TRBJ2-1
CAISDSTGSEQFF
TGTGCCATCAGTGACTCTACAGGGTCTGAGCAGTTCTTC
>TRBV5-1|.|.|TRBJ2-1
CASSHGSSGDEQFF
TGCGCCAGCAGCCACGGGAGTAGTGGCGATGAGCAGTTCTTC